Described below is a single TCR beta chain sequence and its context. No antigen is known for it. The sample is drawn from a study of Ad26.COV2.S vaccination and SARS-CoV-2 variants. Study findings and constraints: Ad26.COV2.S recipients had broader spike-specific TCRs (P = 0.0014). Measures of TCR breadth and depth may have fallen short of total T cell responses. Marked by substantial breadth, spike-specific CD8+ and CD4+ T cell responses were reportedly seen after vaccination. The study found similar non-spike TCR breadth in vaccine and placebo recipients.

In germline, CDR1 is SNHLY, CDR2 FYNNEI. The V and J ends lost 6 bases and 4 bases, in that order; junction bases with no gene match: 5. The CDR3 runs to 15 residues. Profiling relied on immunoSEQ multiplex PCR, and the TCRdb table lists in-frame clones only, not all of them. The sample lists about 350,000 clones; around 90% were seen once. The chain links TRBV2 to TRBJ2-3, with 12 nucleotides matching TRBD2. This clonotype was sampled from a human donor who had recovered from COVID-19. The sample here was peripheral blood, taken after recovery from COVID-19. CDR3 sequence (DNA): TGTGCCAGCAGACGACTAGCGGGGGTGTCAGATACGCAGTATTTT. Its protein is CASRRLAGVSDTQYF.